This note documents a single T cell receptor (beta chain) sequence. Its target is unknown. One end of the junction varies from germline; a read error may be responsible. The CDR3 spans 12 residues. The germline V gene has CDR1 LGHNA and CDR2 YSLEER. The data were taken from a study of tumor-infiltrating lymphocytes in primary liver carcinoma. Study results and caveats: Among the pair types, tumor region pairs showed more overlap than tumor-adjacent and tumor-blood pairs.

Extraction also yielded germline DNA, while blood RNA was obtained from unsorted whole blood. Starting from 500 ng of total RNA, TCR beta cDNA was produced with a primer in the constant region. ARM-PCR was slightly modified, and three nested multiplex PCR rounds with it gave rise to the TCR beta libraries. The study ran its first two PCR rounds for approximately 10 cycles each, using TRBV1-TRBV30 forward primers and a C-beta reverse primer. Each CDR3 protein is one row after TCRdb ran MiXCR on the multiplex PCR reads. The sample carries 150,000 to 200,000 distinct CDR3 sequences, roughly 60% recorded once.

This TCR came from a man aged 40-49 years with primary liver carcinoma and hepatitis B virus infection. Sequenced: peripheral blood. The chain combines TRBV4-3 with TRBJ2-7; no definite D call. The CDR3 DNA reads as TGTGCCAGCAGCTTAGACGGTTTAGGGCAGTACTTC. Translation gives CASSLDGLGQYF.